A single sample gave rise to the 14 T cell receptor beta chains below, sequenced in a study of T cells in tumors after PD-1 blockade. Clones were read by immunoSEQ multiplex PCR, and TCRdb kept only the in-frame ones, dropping some. Altogether some 10,000 clones are present, 50% to 70% being singletons, with the ten largest covering 10% to 15%. The specimen comprised tumor tissue, sampled after anti-PD-1 treatment. Receptors were obtained from a human donor with basal cell carcinoma.

The chain couples TRBV10-3 to TRBJ2-2; perhaps TRBD2 as D (5 bases). The length of the CDR3 is 16 residues. Germline values: CDR1 ENHRY, CDR2 SYGVKD. Trimming left V 3 bases short and J 4 bases short, with 15 bases between. Here the CDR3 DNA reads TGTGCCATCAGTGATTCAAGGGAGTGGGGCACCGGGGAGCTGTTTTTT. This encodes CAISDSREWGTGELFF.

By its share, this clone is medium-sized. V is TRBV9 and J is TRBJ2-3; 7 nucleotides line up with TRBD2. This CDR3 has 16 amino acids. Germline V gene sequence: CDR1 SGDLS, CDR2 YYNGEE. The J segment lost 0 bases and the V segment lost 0 bases, leaving 4 bases of the junction unmatched. The CDR3, as DNA: TGTGCCAGCAGCGTAGTGGCTAGCGGTAGCACAGATACGCAGTATTTT. It yields the protein CASSVVASGSTDTQYF.

The V gene is TRBV28, the J gene TRBJ2-1; 13 bases map to TRBD2. The V gene's germline CDR1 is MDHEN and CDR2 SYDVKM. The CDR3 length is 21 residues. V lost 1 base and J lost 8; bases outside the gene matches: 20. This CDR3 reads CASSLFGQILLAGGPRDEQFF. CDR3 nucleotide sequence: TGTGCCAGCAGTTTATTCGGGCAGATTTTACTAGCGGGAGGGCCTAGGGATGAGCAGTTCTTC. The whole variable domain, remainder taken from reference TRBV28 and TRBJ2-1, is DVKVTQSSRYLVKRTGEKVFLECVQDMDHENMFWYRQDPGLGLRLIYFSYDVKMKEKGDIPEGYSVSREKKERFSLILESASTNQTSMYLCASSLFGQILLAGGPRDEQFFGPGTRLTVL.

V is TRBV9 and J is TRBJ2-4; D is ambiguous. V was shortened by 3 bases and J by 0 bases, with 16 bases between the two germline ends. The CDR3 is made up of 17 amino acids. Germline V gene sequence: CDR1 SGDLS, CDR2 YYNGEE. The CDR3 loop is CASSAALGPGAKNIQYF. CDR3 nucleotide sequence: TGTGCCAGCAGCGCCGCCCTCGGTCCGGGAGCCAAAAACATTCAGTACTTC. The entire variable domain, with the rest obtained from reference TRBV9 and TRBJ2-4, is as follows: DSGVTQTPKHLITATGQRVTLRCSPRSGDLSVYWYQQSLDQGLQFLIQYYNGEERAKGNILERFSAQQFPDLHSELNLSSLELGDSALYFCASSAALGPGAKNIQYFGAGTRLSVL.

The chain couples TRBV11-3 to TRBJ2-7; tentative D call: TRBD1 (5 bases). Trimming took off 1 base at V and 3 bases at J, with 10 bases between the two ends. This CDR3 has 14 residues. Germline V lookup: CDR1 SGHNT, CDR2 YENEEA. CDR3 residues: CASSLGPGIYEQYF. The CDR3 nucleotides are TGTGCCAGCAGCTTAGGACCAGGGATCTACGAGCAGTACTTC.

This clone has a single count. V is TRBV11-3 and J is TRBJ2-1; D tentatively fits TRBD1 or TRBD2 (5 bases each). This CDR3 contains 16 residues. Germline loops: CDR1 SGHNT, CDR2 YENEEA. The V and J ends lost 4 bases and 1 base respectively, with 14 bases between them. The CDR3 DNA reads as TGTGCCAGCAGCTCCTCCGCGTGGGGGTCCTACAATGAGCAGTTCTTC. This codes for CASSSSAWGSYNEQFF.

This clone was seen more than once but under ten times. The chain couples TRBV7-3 to TRBJ2-1; no clear D. Trimming stripped 5 bases from V and 5 bases from J, with 7 bases between. Germline CDR1 and CDR2: SGHTA and FQGTGA. The CDR3 contains 12 residues. The CDR3 is CASSLLNNEQFF. The CDR3 DNA sequence: TGTGCCAGCAGCCTACTGAACAATGAGCAGTTCTTC.

The V call is TRBV29-1, the J call TRBJ1-5, with 8 bases matching TRBD1. CDR1 and CDR2 from the germline V gene are SQVTM and ANQGSEA. This CDR3 has 15 amino acids. V lost 1 base to trimming and J lost 1 base; unmatched junction nucleotides: 3. The DNA for the CDR3 is TGCAGCGTTGAAGTGACAGGGGAAAGCAATCAGCCCCAGCATTTT. Encoded protein: CSVEVTGESNQPQHF.

This clone is a singleton in its sample. The CDR3 reads CASSIGQGYRSPLHF. The CDR3 bases are TGTGCCAGCAGCATCGGACAGGGGTACAGGTCACCCCTCCACTTT. The chain links TRBV6-2 or TRBV6-3 to TRBJ1-6; 9 nucleotides match TRBD1. The V and J ends lost 6 bases and 10 bases, in that order; junction bases with no gene match: 10. Germline values: CDR1 MNHEY, CDR2 SVGEGT. This CDR3 is built from 15 residues.

This clone was recorded only once. The chain employs TRBV7-2 and TRBJ2-3; 8 nucleotides match TRBD2. The CDR3 runs 14 residues. V lost 5 bases, J lost 5 bases, and 6 bases stayed unmatched. Germline values: CDR1 SGHTA, CDR2 FQGNSA. In DNA, the CDR3 is TGTGCCAGCAGCGCCAGCGGGAGTGGAGATACGCAGTATTTT. Translated, it gives CASSASGSGDTQYF.

This chain links TRBV2 with TRBJ1-5, with 9 bases matching TRBD1. In germline, CDR1 is SNHLY, CDR2 FYNNEI. The CDR3 sequence is 14 residues long. Germline trimming cut 5 bases from V and 7 bases from J; bases unmatched to any gene: 6. CDR3 loop: CASSRDRGVQPQHF. The CDR3 bases are TGTGCCAGCAGTCGCGACAGGGGGGTCCAGCCCCAGCATTTT.

The CDR3 DNA sequence: TGTGCCAGTAGAAACAGGGAACAAACCTCACCCCTCCACTTT. Its protein product is CASRNREQTSPLHF. V is TRBV19 and J is TRBJ1-6, with a tentative D call TRBD1 (6 bases). From germline, CDR1 is LNHDA and CDR2 SQIVND (reference sequence). The CDR3 is 14 residues long. Trimming removed 6 bases from V and 10 bases from J, with 16 bases in between. The full variable domain, rest sourced from reference TRBV19 and TRBJ1-6, is DGGITQSPKYLFRKEGQNVTLSCEQNLNHDAMYWYRQDPGQGLRLIYYSQIVNDFQKGDIAEGYSVSREKKESFPLTVTSAQKNPTAFYLCASRNREQTSPLHFGNGTRLTVT.

This chain uses TRBV5-4 with TRBJ2-1; tentative D call: TRBD1 (5 bases). Trimming removed 0 bases from V and 6 bases from J, with 10 bases in between. Looked up from germline, CDR1 is SGHNT and CDR2 is YYREEE (reference sequence). The length of the CDR3 is 14 residues. In DNA, the CDR3 is TGTGCCAGCAGCTTGGTAGGGGTACGCAATGAGCAGTTCTTC. It is translated as CASSLVGVRNEQFF. Based on the CDR3 plus reference TRBV5-4 and TRBJ2-1, the full variable domain is ETGVTQSPTHLIKTRGQQVTLRCSSQSGHNTVSWYQQALGQGPQFIFQYYREEENGRGNFPPRFSGLQFPNYSSELNVNALELDDSALYLCASSLVGVRNEQFFGPGTRLTVL.

This clone was picked up a small number of times. The chain couples TRBV7-8 to TRBJ2-7; 11 nucleotides line up with TRBD1. V lost 1 base, J lost 1 base, and 6 bases stayed unmatched. Germline V gives CDR1 SGHVS, CDR2 FQNEAQ. The CDR3 is 17 residues long. CDR3 amino acids: CASSLDSGTGGSYEQYF. The CDR3 DNA reads TGTGCCAGCAGCTTAGATAGTGGGACAGGGGGGTCCTACGAGCAGTACTTC.